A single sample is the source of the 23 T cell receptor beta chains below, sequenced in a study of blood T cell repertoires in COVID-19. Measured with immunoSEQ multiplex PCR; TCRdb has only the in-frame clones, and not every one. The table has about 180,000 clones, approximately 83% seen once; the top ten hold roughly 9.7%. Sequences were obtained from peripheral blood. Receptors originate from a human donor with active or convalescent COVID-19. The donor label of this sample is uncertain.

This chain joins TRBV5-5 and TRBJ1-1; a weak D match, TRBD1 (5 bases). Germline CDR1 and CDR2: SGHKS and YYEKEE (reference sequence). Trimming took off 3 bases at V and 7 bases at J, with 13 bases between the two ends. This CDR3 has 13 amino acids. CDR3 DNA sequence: TGTGCCAGCAGCTACAGGCCAGCAGGTGAAGCTTTCTTT. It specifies CASSYRPAGEAFF.

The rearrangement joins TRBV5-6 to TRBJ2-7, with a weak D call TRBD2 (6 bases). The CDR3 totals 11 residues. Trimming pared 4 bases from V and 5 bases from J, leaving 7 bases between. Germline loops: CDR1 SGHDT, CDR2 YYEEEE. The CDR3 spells CASSVADEQYF. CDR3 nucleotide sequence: TGTGCCAGCAGCGTAGCGGACGAGCAGTACTTC.

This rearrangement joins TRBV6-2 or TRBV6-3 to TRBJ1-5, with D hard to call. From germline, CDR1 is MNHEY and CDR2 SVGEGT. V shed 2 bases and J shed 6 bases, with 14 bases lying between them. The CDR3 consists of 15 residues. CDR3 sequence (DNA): TGTGCCAGCAGTTACGGTGGTCTCGGCGGTCAGCCCCAGCATTTT. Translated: CASSYGGLGGQPQHF.

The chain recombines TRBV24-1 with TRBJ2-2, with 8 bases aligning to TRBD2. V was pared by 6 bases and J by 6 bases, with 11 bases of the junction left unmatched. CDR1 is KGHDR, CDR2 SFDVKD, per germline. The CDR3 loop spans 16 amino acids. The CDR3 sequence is CATSLGGAGGSGELFF. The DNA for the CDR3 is TGTGCCACCAGTCTAGGAGGGGCGGGAGGATCCGGGGAGCTGTTTTTT.

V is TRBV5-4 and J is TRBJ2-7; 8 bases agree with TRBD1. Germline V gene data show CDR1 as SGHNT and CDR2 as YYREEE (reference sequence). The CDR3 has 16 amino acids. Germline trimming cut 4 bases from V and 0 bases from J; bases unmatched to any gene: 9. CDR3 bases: TGTGCCAGCAGCCAGGGACAGGTAAAGAGCTCCTACGAGCAGTACTTC. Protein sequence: CASSQGQVKSSYEQYF.

CDR3 nucleotides: TGTGCCAGCAGCTTGGTGTCCGGACAGGGATATGGCTACACCTTC. It codes for CASSLVSGQGYGYTF. V gene TRBV5-6 combines with J gene TRBJ1-2, with 8 bases matching TRBD1. J gave up 5 bases and V 0 bases, and 6 bases lay outside the gene matches. Germline loops: CDR1 SGHDT, CDR2 YYEEEE. The CDR3 is made up of 15 amino acids. The entire variable domain, with the rest obtained from reference TRBV5-6 and TRBJ1-2, is as follows: DAGVTQSPTHLIKTRGQQVTLRCSPKSGHDTVSWYQQALGQGPQFIFQYYEEEERQRGNFPDRFSGHQFPNYSSELNVNALLLGDSALYLCASSLVSGQGYGYTFGSGTRLTVV.

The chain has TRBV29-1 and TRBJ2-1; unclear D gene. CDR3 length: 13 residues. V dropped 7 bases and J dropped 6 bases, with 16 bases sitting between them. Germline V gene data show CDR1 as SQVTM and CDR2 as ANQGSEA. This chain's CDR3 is CSAHGQIGNEQFF. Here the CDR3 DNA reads TGCAGCGCCCATGGGCAGATCGGCAATGAGCAGTTCTTC.

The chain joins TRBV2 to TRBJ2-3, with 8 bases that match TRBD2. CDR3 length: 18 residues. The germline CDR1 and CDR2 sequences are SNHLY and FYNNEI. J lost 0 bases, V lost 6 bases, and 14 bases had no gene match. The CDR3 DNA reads TGTGCCAGCAGCACCGAGGTTAGCGGGACGGTCAGCACAGATACGCAGTATTTT. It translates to CASSTEVSGTVSTDTQYF. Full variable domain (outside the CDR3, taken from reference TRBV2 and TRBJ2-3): EPEVTQTPSHQVTQMGQEVILRCVPISNHLYFYWYRQILGQKVEFLVSFYNNEISEKSEIFDDQFSVERPDGSNFTLKIRSTKLEDSAMYFCASSTEVSGTVSTDTQYFGPGTRLTVL.

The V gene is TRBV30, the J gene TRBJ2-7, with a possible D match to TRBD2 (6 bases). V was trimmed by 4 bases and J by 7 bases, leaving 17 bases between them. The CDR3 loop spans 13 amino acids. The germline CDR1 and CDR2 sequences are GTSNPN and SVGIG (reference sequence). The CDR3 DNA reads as TGTGCCTGGAAGGGCGGGGTAGTAGGGGAGCAGTACTTC. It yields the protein CAWKGGVVGEQYF.

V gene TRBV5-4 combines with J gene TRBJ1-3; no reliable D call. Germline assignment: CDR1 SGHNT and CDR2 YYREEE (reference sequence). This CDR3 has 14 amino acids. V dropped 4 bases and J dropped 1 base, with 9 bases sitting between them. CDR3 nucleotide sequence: TGTGCCAGCAGCCTGGCGGGGTCTGGAAACACCATATATTTT. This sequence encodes CASSLAGSGNTIYF. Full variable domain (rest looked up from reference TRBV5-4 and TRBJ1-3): ETGVTQSPTHLIKTRGQQVTLRCSSQSGHNTVSWYQQALGQGPQFIFQYYREEENGRGNFPPRFSGLQFPNYSSELNVNALELDDSALYLCASSLAGSGNTIYFGEGSWLTVV.

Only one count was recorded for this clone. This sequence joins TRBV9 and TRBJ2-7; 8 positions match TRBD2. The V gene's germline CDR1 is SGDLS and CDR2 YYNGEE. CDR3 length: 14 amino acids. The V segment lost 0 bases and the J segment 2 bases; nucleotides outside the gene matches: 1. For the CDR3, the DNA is TGTGCCAGCAGCGTAGCGGGACTAGCCTACGAGCAGTACTTC. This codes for CASSVAGLAYEQYF.

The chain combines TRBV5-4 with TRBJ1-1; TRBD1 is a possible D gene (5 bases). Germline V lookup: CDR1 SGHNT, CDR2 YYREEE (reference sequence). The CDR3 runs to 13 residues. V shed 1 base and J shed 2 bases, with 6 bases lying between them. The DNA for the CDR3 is TGTGCCAGCAGCTTGCAGGGAAACACTGAAGCTTTCTTT. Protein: CASSLQGNTEAFF.

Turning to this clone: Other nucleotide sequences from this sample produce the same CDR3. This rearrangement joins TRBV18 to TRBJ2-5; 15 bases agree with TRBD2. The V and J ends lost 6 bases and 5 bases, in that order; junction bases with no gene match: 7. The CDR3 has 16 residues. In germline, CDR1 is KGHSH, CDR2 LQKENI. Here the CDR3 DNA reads TGTGCCAGCTCGCCGGGACTAGCGGGGGGCAGGGAGACCCAGTACTTC. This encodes CASSPGLAGGRETQYF. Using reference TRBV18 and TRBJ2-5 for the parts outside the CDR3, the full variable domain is NAGVMQNPRHLVRRRGQEARLRCSPMKGHSHVYWYRQLPEEGLKFMVYLQKENIIDESGMPKERFSAEFPKEGPSILRIQQVVRGDSAAYFCASSPGLAGGRETQYFGPGTRLLVL.

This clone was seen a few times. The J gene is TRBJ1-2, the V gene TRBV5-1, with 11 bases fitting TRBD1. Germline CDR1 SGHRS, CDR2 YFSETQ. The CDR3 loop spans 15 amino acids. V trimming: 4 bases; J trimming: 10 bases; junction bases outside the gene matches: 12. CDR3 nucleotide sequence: TGCGCCAGCAGCCTTCGGACAGGGGGCGGACAGGACTACACCTTC. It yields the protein CASSLRTGGGQDYTF. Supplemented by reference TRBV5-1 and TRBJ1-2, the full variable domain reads KAGVTQTPRYLIKTRGQQVTLSCSPISGHRSVSWYQQTPGQGLQFLFEYFSETQRNKGNFPGRFSGRQFSNSRSEMNVSTLELGDSALYLCASSLRTGGGQDYTFGSGTRLTVV.

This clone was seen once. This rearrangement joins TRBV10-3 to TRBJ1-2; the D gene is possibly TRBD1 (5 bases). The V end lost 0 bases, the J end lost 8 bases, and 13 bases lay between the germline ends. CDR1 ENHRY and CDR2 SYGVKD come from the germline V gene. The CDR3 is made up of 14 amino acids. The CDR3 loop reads CAISESAPGGGYTF. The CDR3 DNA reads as TGTGCCATCAGTGAGTCCGCTCCCGGGGGGGGCTACACCTTC.

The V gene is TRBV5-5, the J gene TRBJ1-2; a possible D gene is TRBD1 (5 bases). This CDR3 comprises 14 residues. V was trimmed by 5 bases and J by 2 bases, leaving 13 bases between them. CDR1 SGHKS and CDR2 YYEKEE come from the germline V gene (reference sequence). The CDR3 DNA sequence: TGTGCCAGCAGTTACGGCGGGGGAAACTATGGCTACACCTTC. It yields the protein CASSYGGGNYGYTF. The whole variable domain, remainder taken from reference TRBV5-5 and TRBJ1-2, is DAGVTQSPTHLIKTRGQQVTLRCSPISGHKSVSWYQQVLGQGPQFIFQYYEKEERGRGNFPDRFSARQFPNYSSELNVNALLLGDSALYLCASSYGGGNYGYTFGSGTRLTVV.

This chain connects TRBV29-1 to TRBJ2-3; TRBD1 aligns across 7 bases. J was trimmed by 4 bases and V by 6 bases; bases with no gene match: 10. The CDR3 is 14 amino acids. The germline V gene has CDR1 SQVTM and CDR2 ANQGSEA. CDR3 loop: CSVKGARGPDTQYF. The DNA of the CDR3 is TGCAGCGTCAAGGGGGCTAGGGGTCCAGATACGCAGTATTTT.

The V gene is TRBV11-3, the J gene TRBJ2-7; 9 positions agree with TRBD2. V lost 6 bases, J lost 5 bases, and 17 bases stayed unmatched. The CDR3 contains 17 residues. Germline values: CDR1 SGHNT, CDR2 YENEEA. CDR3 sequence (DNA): TGTGCCAGCAGTTCCGGGTCGGTGAGCGGGAGGTCCCACGAGCAGTACTTC. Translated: CASSSGSVSGRSHEQYF. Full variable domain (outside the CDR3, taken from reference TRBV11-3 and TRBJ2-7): EAGVVQSPRYKIIEKKQPVAFWCNPISGHNTLYWYLQNLGQGPELLIRYENEEAVDDSQLPKDRFSAERLKGVDSTLKIQPAELGDSAVYLCASSSGSVSGRSHEQYFGPGTRLTVT.

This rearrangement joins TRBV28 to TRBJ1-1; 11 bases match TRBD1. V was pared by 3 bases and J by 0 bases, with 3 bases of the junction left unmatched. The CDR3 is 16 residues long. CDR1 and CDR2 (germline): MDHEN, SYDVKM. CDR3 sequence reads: CASSLDRGLLNTEAFF. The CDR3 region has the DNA TGTGCCAGCAGTTTGGACAGGGGGCTTTTGAACACTGAAGCTTTCTTT.

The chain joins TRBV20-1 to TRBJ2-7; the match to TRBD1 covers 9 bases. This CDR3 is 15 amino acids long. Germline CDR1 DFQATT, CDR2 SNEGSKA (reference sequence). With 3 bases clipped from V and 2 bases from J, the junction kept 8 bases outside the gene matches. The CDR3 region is CSASATGTGTYEQYF. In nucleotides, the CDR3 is TGCAGTGCTAGTGCTACCGGGACAGGGACCTACGAGCAGTACTTC.

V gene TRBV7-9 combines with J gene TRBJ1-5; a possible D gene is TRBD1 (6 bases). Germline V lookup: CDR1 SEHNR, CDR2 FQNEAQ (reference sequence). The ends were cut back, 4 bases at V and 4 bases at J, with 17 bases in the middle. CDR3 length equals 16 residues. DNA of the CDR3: TGTGCCAGCAGCTCCTACCCGGACAGTGAAAATCAGCCCCAGCATTTT. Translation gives CASSSYPDSENQPQHF.

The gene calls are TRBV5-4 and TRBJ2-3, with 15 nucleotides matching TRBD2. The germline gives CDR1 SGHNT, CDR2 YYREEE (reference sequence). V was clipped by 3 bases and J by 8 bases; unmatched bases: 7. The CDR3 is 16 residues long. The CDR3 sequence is CASSSWTSGGGLTQYF. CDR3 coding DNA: TGTGCCAGCAGCTCCTGGACTAGCGGGGGGGGGCTTACGCAGTATTTT.

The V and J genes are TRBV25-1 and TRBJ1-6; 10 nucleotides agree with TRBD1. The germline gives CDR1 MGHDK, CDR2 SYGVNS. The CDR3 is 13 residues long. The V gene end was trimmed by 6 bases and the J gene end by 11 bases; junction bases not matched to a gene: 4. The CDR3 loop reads CASRGTGVPPLHF. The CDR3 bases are TGTGCCAGCAGAGGGACAGGGGTTCCACCCCTCCACTTT. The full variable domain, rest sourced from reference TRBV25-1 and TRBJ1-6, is EADIYQTPRYLVIGTGKKITLECSQTMGHDKMYWYQQDPGMELHLIHYSYGVNSTEKGDLSSESTVSRIRTEHFPLTLESARPSHTSQYLCASRGTGVPPLHFGNGTRLTVT.